The clone carrying this TCR beta chain was recorded many times. Its antigen is as yet unknown. The lymph nodes were axillary draining lymph nodes from breast cancer patients. These data originate in a study of breast tumors, draining lymph nodes, adjacent tissues. Whole-study findings and limits: Compared with basal-like, luminal-like tumors shared significantly more repertoire with nontumor tissue.

MiXCR was run by TCRdb on the multiplex PCR reads, yielding one entry per CDR3 protein. The repertoire holds roughly 120,000 distinct CDR3 sequences, with nearly 20% as singletons. Per germline, CDR1 SGHTS and CDR2 YDEGEE. V lost 2 bases, J lost 3 bases, and 7 bases stayed unmatched. This CDR3 is built from 17 residues. Sequencing was done on a sample of axillary lymph node tissue. This receptor was taken from a female donor with breast cancer. Some clones in this sample may be carry-over from other donors' samples. The chain has TRBV5-8 and TRBJ2-6, with 8 bases aligning to TRBD2. In nucleotides, the CDR3 is TGTGCCAGCAGCTTCACGGGGGGGGTATTTGGGGCCAACGTCCTGACTTTC. Protein product: CASSFTGGVFGANVLTF.